The clone carrying this TCR beta chain was observed once. The sample is drawn from a study of blood T cell repertoires in COVID-19. Overall study: Acute and convalescent COVID-19 specimens originated in the United States, Italy and Spain.

Unmatched junction bases numbered 3, after V lost 6 bases and J lost 3 bases. Per germline, CDR1 MNHEY and CDR2 SMNVEV (reference sequence). CDR3 length equals 13 residues. Authors' analysis steps: Amplification of reference gene primers provided the estimated nucleated cell counts. Sequenced by immunoSEQ multiplex PCR; TCRdb stores in-frame clones only, minus some. V and J calls and clone size are copied from that table; D and trimming were computed from the DNA. Here the sample spans tens of thousands of clones, roughly 80% being singletons. The chain links TRBV27 to TRBJ2-5; 8 bases fit TRBD2. The specimen sequenced was peripheral blood. The TCR originated in a woman older than 75 with active or convalescent COVID-19. CDR3 loop: CASSLLAEETQYF. In DNA, the CDR3 is TGTGCCAGCAGCCTACTAGCGGAAGAGACCCAGTACTTC.